Following are 27 T cell receptor beta chains from one sample sequenced in a study of shared clonotypes between healthy human individuals. Produced via immunoSEQ multiplex PCR; TCRdb's table is partial and in-frame only. The table records roughly 1.5 million clones, 95% to 99% of them present only once. The sequenced material came from naive CD4+ T cells sorted from blood. Indicated subset: CD45RA+ positively selected. The receptors originated from a young man in good health.

The chain combines TRBV6-1 with TRBJ2-7; D call uncertain. The germline V gene has CDR1 MNHNS and CDR2 SASEGT. There are 17 residues in the CDR3. Trimming removed 0 bases from V and 2 bases from J, with 17 bases in between. DNA for the CDR3: TGTGCCAGCAGTGAAGCATACACACTAAAATGGGCCTACGAGCAGTACTTC. The encoded protein is CASSEAYTLKWAYEQYF.

V usage is TRBV2 and J usage is TRBJ1-3; no clear D. The germline gives CDR1 SNHLY, CDR2 FYNNEI. The V end was cut by 7 bases, the J end by 0 bases, with 7 bases between. The CDR3 totals 13 residues. CDR3 region: CASMESSGNTIYF. CDR3 nucleotide sequence: TGTGCCAGCATGGAGAGCTCTGGAAACACCATATATTTT.

The chain is built from TRBV5-6 and TRBJ2-5; D gene uncertain. Deletions cut 0 bases from V and 2 bases from J, with 14 bases between. The CDR3 runs to 16 residues. Germline V gives CDR1 SGHDT, CDR2 YYEEEE. The CDR3 DNA reads as TGTGCCAGCAGCTTGGTCTCTGGGCCCCATCAAGAGACCCAGTACTTC. It encodes CASSLVSGPHQETQYF. The variable domain in full, with the rest retrieved from reference TRBV5-6 and TRBJ2-5, is DAGVTQSPTHLIKTRGQQVTLRCSPKSGHDTVSWYQQALGQGPQFIFQYYEEEERQRGNFPDRFSGHQFPNYSSELNVNALLLGDSALYLCASSLVSGPHQETQYFGPGTRLLVL.

The rearrangement uses TRBV6-1 and TRBJ2-3; possible D gene TRBD1, 5 bases. Germline CDR1 reads MNHNS; CDR2 reads SASEGT. Trimming cost V 2 bases and J 6 bases, with 12 bases left between them. The CDR3 extends over 14 amino acids. Here the CDR3 reads CASSESAGRDTQYF. CDR3 sequence (DNA): TGTGCCAGCAGTGAATCGGCAGGGCGGGATACGCAGTATTTT.

The chain uses TRBV19 and TRBJ1-1, with D hard to call. The germline V and J ends were trimmed by 2 bases and 3 bases, with 13 bases remaining between them. This CDR3 is built from 15 residues. CDR1 and CDR2 (germline): LNHDA, SQIVND (reference sequence). The CDR3 DNA follows: TGTGCCAGTAGTATAACTCTCGGGGTACACACTGAAGCTTTCTTT. Its translation is CASSITLGVHTEAFF. Filled out from reference TRBV19 and TRBJ1-1, the complete variable domain reads DGGITQSPKYLFRKEGQNVTLSCEQNLNHDAMYWYRQDPGQGLRLIYYSQIVNDFQKGDIAEGYSVSREKKESFPLTVTSAQKNPTAFYLCASSITLGVHTEAFFGQGTRLTVV.

The J gene is TRBJ2-7, the V gene TRBV29-1; D is unclear. The CDR3 contains 13 residues. Per the germline V gene, CDR1 is SQVTM and CDR2 is ANQGSEA. V was pared by 2 bases and J by 0 bases, with 8 bases between. CDR3 sequence reads: CSVESDNSYEQYF. The DNA of the CDR3 is TGCAGCGTTGAAAGTGACAACTCCTACGAGCAGTACTTC.

This clone was observed a single time. This chain joins TRBV9 and TRBJ2-1, with 10 positions matching TRBD2. V shed 0 bases and J 0 bases; nucleotides not matched to a gene: 9. This CDR3 has 19 residues. CDR1 is SGDLS, CDR2 YYNGEE, per germline. The CDR3 DNA sequence: TGTGCCAGCAGCGTAGGCCCTAGCGGGAGTCATGGCTCCTACAATGAGCAGTTCTTC. Translation gives CASSVGPSGSHGSYNEQFF.

The rearrangement links TRBV11-2 to TRBJ2-1; 8 nucleotides line up with TRBD2. V was clipped by 3 bases and J by 7 bases; unmatched bases: 11. This CDR3 is built from 16 residues. Germline V gives CDR1 SGHAT, CDR2 FQNNGV. CDR3: CASSFLDGRAHNEQFF. Written as DNA, the CDR3 is TGTGCCAGCAGCTTCCTGGACGGGAGGGCCCATAATGAGCAGTTCTTC. Full variable domain (missing parts from reference TRBV11-2 and TRBJ2-1): EAGVAQSPRYKIIEKRQSVAFWCNPISGHATLYWYQQILGQGPKLLIQFQNNGVVDDSQLPKDRFSAERLKGVDSTLKIQPAKLEDSAVYLCASSFLDGRAHNEQFFGPGTRLTVL.

This chain connects TRBV15 to TRBJ2-7; D is tentatively TRBD1 or TRBD2 (6 bases each). V dropped 5 bases and J dropped 3 bases, with 23 bases sitting between them. The CDR3 spans 17 residues. Germline lookup yields CDR1 LNHNV and CDR2 YYDKDF (reference sequence). The CDR3 sequence: CATSANRGGSRGYEQYF. The CDR3 DNA reads TGTGCCACCAGCGCGAATAGAGGGGGGAGTAGGGGCTACGAGCAGTACTTC.

This chain links TRBV7-9 with TRBJ2-2, with 7 bases matching TRBD1. V was clipped by 0 bases and J by 5 bases; unmatched bases: 6. The CDR3 covers 16 residues. The germline CDR1 and CDR2 sequences are SEHNR and FQNEAQ (reference sequence). The CDR3 coding sequence is TGTGCCAGCAGCTTAGCGGGGCCAGGGGGAACCGGGGAGCTGTTTTTT. The encoded protein is CASSLAGPGGTGELFF.

Turning to this clone: Other DNA sequences in this specimen translate into the identical CDR3. V usage is TRBV30 and J usage is TRBJ2-6; D gene uncertain. Trimming shortened V by 2 bases and J by 2 bases, and 1 base separated the two germline ends. This CDR3 region has 12 residues. CDR1 and CDR2 (germline): GTSNPN, SVGIG (reference sequence). DNA of the CDR3: TGTGCCTGGAGTACTGGGGCCAACGTCCTGACTTTC. Translated: CAWSTGANVLTF. The full variable domain, rest sourced from reference TRBV30 and TRBJ2-6, is SQTIHQWPATLVQPVGSPLSLECTVEGTSNPNLYWYRQAAGRGLQLLFYSVGIGQISSEVPQNLSASRPQDRQFILSSKKLLLSDSGFYLCAWSTGANVLTFGAGSRLTVL.

The CDR3 is CASSQDSPAYEQFF. The CDR3 DNA follows: TGTGCCAGCAGCCAAGACTCCCCGGCCTATGAGCAGTTCTTC. J is TRBJ2-1 and V is TRBV7-9, with D unresolved. This CDR3 has 14 residues. With 5 bases removed from V and 8 bases from J, the gap between germline ends came to 16 bases. Germline V gene data show CDR1 as SEHNR and CDR2 as FQNEAQ (reference sequence). The full variable domain, with the rest looked up from reference TRBV7-9 and TRBJ2-1, is DTGVSQNPRHKITKRGQNVTFRCDPISEHNRLYWYRQTLGQGPEFLTYFQNEAQLEKSRLLSDRFSAERPKGSFSTLEIQRTEQGDSAMYLCASSQDSPAYEQFFGPGTRLTVL.

The chain is built from TRBV19 and TRBJ1-2; the D gene is possibly TRBD1 (5 bases). From germline, CDR1 is LNHDA and CDR2 SQIVND (reference sequence). CDR3 length: 16 residues. The germline V and J ends were trimmed by 3 bases and 7 bases, with 21 bases remaining between them. CDR3 nucleotide sequence: TGTGCCAGTAGTATTTCGGATACCGGGACTTATGGTGGCTACACCTTC. Amino acid sequence: CASSISDTGTYGGYTF.

Details on this clone: Other nucleotide sequences from this sample produce the same CDR3. The chain recombines TRBV28 with TRBJ2-3; D unclear. Trimming pared 1 base from V and 6 bases from J, leaving 5 bases between. CDR1 is MDHEN, CDR2 SYDVKM, per germline. The CDR3 loop spans 12 amino acids. CDR3 nucleotides: TGTGCCAGCAGTTTATCAACGGATACGCAGTATTTT. Translation gives CASSLSTDTQYF.

This clone showed up just once. The chain links TRBV18 to TRBJ2-7; no clear D. Germline lookup yields CDR1 KGHSH and CDR2 LQKENI. This CDR3 spans 13 amino acids. V lost 1 base and J lost 4, with 8 bases in between. The CDR3 reads CASSPRPMYEQYF. DNA of the CDR3: TGTGCCAGCTCACCACGCCCGATGTACGAGCAGTACTTC.

The chain couples TRBV6-1 to TRBJ1-5; D remains ambiguous. The V and J ends lost 7 bases and 6 bases respectively, with 13 bases between them. Germline lookup yields CDR1 MNHNS and CDR2 SASEGT. The CDR3 runs to 13 residues. The CDR3 is CASMDYLGQPQHF. In DNA, the CDR3 is TGTGCCAGCATGGATTATTTAGGTCAGCCCCAGCATTTT.

This chain links TRBV28 with TRBJ2-1, with TRBD2 identical over 11 bases. After removal of 5 bases from V and 5 bases from J, the junction contained 5 bases not matched to a gene. The CDR3 has 15 residues. Germline V gene sequence: CDR1 MDHEN, CDR2 SYDVKM. The CDR3 DNA reads TGTGCCAGCAGTCTAGCGGGAGGCTTTCACAATGAGCAGTTCTTC. As protein: CASSLAGGFHNEQFF.

This chain connects TRBV19 to TRBJ1-5, with D uncertain. This CDR3 has 17 amino acids. The germline V gene has CDR1 LNHDA and CDR2 SQIVND (reference sequence). The germline V and J ends were trimmed by 9 bases and 0 bases, with 21 bases remaining between them. CDR3 nucleotides: TGTGCCAGCCGAGCCCCGCCCCGGCCACTTAGCAATCAGCCCCAGCATTTT. Its translation is CASRAPPRPLSNQPQHF.

This chain joins TRBV5-1 and TRBJ1-2; the D is unclear. V shed 0 bases and J shed 6 bases, with 18 bases lying between them. The germline CDR1 and CDR2 sequences are SGHRS and YFSETQ. The CDR3 loop spans 16 amino acids. Written as DNA, the CDR3 is TGCGCCAGCAGCTTGGTTATCGGAAGTGGAGAACATGGCTACACCTTC. Encoded protein: CASSLVIGSGEHGYTF.

The V and J genes are TRBV10-3 and TRBJ1-5; TRBD1 aligns across 8 bases. V lost 5 bases and J lost 0; bases outside the gene matches: 6. Germline V CDR1 and CDR2: ENHRY, SYGVKD. The CDR3 sequence is 16 residues long. Here the CDR3 DNA reads TGTGCCATCAGTCAGACAGGGGTGAATAGCAATCAGCCCCAGCATTTT. It codes for CAISQTGVNSNQPQHF.

The chain is built from TRBV5-5 and TRBJ2-3, with no clear D. The germline V gene encodes CDR1 SGHKS and CDR2 YYEKEE (reference sequence). Trimming removed 1 base at V and 1 base at J, with 13 bases between. This CDR3 is built from 16 residues. The CDR3 sequence is CASSLSSTYGTDTQYF. The DNA of the CDR3 is TGTGCCAGCAGCTTGTCCTCGACTTATGGCACAGATACGCAGTATTTT.

J is TRBJ2-5 and V is TRBV5-4; 7 bases are a match to TRBD1. CDR3 length: 15 residues. Trimming cost V 0 bases and J 5 bases; bases outside gene matches: 7. Germline V gene sequence: CDR1 SGHNT, CDR2 YYREEE (reference sequence). DNA of the CDR3: TGTGCCAGCAGCTTGGAGAGGGGGCGCGGGGAGACCCAGTACTTC. Residues: CASSLERGRGETQYF.

The chain has TRBV30 and TRBJ1-1, with D tentatively TRBD1 (6 bases). This CDR3 is 11 amino acids long. The V and J ends lost 2 bases and 5 bases respectively, with 6 bases between them. Germline CDR1 GTSNPN, CDR2 SVGIG (reference sequence). The CDR3 DNA reads TGTGCCTGGAGTAGGGGGACTGAAGCTTTCTTT. It is translated as CAWSRGTEAFF.

The rearrangement joins TRBV30 to TRBJ1-1, with D perhaps matching TRBD1 (5 bases). Germline CDR1 is GTSNPN and CDR2 is SVGIG (reference sequence). V was cut by 3 bases and J by 7 bases, with 24 bases left in between. The CDR3 is 16 residues long. The CDR3 is CAWREYPGHINSEAFF. The CDR3 region has the DNA TGTGCCTGGAGGGAGTATCCTGGACACATCAATAGTGAAGCTTTCTTT.

The chain is built from TRBV18 and TRBJ1-1; unclear D gene. CDR3 length equals 17 residues. Germline values: CDR1 KGHSH, CDR2 LQKENI. V lost 0 bases and J lost 3, with 17 bases in between. In DNA, the CDR3 is TGTGCCAGCTCACCACCGCTCTTCGGGGTAACTGACACTGAAGCTTTCTTT. Encoded protein: CASSPPLFGVTDTEAFF.

The chain is built from TRBV5-6 and TRBJ2-5; D call uncertain. The V end lost 2 bases, the J end lost 5 bases, and 4 bases lay between the germline ends. Looked up from germline, CDR1 is SGHDT and CDR2 is YYEEEE. The CDR3 covers 11 residues. The CDR3 loop is CASSFSETQYF. CDR3 DNA: TGTGCCAGCAGCTTTAGTGAGACCCAGTACTTC.

V is TRBV23-1 and J is TRBJ2-7; 9 bases are shared with TRBD1. TRBV23-1 is labeled an ORF, and its function is uncertain. Trimming at V came to 6 bases and at J to 2 bases, leaving 8 bases not matched to a gene. CDR3 length: 15 amino acids. This chain's CDR3 is CASSPGTGIAYEQYF. The CDR3 nucleotides are TGCGCCAGCAGCCCCGGGACAGGGATAGCCTACGAGCAGTACTTC.